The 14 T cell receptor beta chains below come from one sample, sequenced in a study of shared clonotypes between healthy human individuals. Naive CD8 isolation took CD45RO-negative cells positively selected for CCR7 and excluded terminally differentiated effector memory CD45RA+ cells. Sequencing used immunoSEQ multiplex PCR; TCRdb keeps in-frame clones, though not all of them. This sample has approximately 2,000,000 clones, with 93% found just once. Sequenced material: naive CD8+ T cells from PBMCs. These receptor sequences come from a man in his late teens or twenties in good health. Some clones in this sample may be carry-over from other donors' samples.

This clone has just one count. In DNA, the CDR3 is TGTGCCAGCCGATCTCCCCTCATGGAGAGGGGTGAAAAACTGTTTTTT. Its protein is CASRSPLMERGEKLFF. The chain combines TRBV2 with TRBJ1-4, with a possible D match to TRBD1 (5 bases). V was pared by 8 bases and J by 7 bases, with 23 bases between. Germline-derived CDR1 and CDR2 are SNHLY and FYNNEI. CDR3 size: 16 residues.

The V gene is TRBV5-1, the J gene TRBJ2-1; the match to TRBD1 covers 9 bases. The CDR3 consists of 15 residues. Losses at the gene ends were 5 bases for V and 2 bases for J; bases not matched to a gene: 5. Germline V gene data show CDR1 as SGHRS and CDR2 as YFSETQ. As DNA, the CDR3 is TGCGCCAGCAGTTACCGACAGGGGGCCTACAATGAGCAGTTCTTC. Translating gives CASSYRQGAYNEQFF.

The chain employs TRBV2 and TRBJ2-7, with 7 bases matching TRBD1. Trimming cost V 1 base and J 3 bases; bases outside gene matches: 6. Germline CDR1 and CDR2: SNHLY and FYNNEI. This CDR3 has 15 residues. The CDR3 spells CASSEVPGQIYEQYF. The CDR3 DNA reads TGTGCCAGCAGTGAAGTTCCGGGACAGATCTACGAGCAGTACTTC.

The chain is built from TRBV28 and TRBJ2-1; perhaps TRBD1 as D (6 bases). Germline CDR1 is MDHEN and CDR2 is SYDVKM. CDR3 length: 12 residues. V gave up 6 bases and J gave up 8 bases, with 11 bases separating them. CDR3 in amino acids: CASRPPGDEQFF. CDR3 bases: TGTGCCAGCAGGCCCCCAGGGGATGAGCAGTTCTTC.

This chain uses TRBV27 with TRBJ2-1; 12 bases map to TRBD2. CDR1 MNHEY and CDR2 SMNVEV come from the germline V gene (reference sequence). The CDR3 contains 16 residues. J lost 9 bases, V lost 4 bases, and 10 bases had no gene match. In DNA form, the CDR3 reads TGTGCCAGCAGTTCGCTAGCGGGAGGGCCCGACGGTGAGCAGTTCTTC. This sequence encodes CASSSLAGGPDGEQFF.

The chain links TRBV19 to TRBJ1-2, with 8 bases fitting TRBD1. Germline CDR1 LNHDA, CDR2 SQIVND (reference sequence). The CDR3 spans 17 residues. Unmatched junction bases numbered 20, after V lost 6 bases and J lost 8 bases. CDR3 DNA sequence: TGTGCCAGTAGAAGTTGGACAGGGACGGGCCGACATGACGGCTACACCTTC. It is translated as CASRSWTGTGRHDGYTF.

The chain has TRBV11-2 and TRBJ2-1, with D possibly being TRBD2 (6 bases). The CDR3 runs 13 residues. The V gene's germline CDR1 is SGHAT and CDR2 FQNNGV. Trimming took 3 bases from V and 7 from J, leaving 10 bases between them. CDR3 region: CASSFADYNEQFF. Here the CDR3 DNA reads TGTGCCAGCAGCTTCGCGGACTATAATGAGCAGTTCTTC.

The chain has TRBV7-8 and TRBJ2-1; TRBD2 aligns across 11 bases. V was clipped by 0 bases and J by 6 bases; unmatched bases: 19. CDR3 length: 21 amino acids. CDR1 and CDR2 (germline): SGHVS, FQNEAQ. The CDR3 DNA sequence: TGTGCCAGCAGCTTAGCTGTATGGGAAGATTCGACTAGCGGGACTTTCAATGAGCAGTTCTTC. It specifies CASSLAVWEDSTSGTFNEQFF.

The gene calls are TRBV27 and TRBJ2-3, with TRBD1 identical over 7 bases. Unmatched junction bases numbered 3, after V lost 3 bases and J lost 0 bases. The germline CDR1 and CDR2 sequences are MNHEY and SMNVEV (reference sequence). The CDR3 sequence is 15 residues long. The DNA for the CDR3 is TGTGCCAGCAGTTTTACAGGGGCAAGCACAGATACGCAGTATTTT. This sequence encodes CASSFTGASTDTQYF.

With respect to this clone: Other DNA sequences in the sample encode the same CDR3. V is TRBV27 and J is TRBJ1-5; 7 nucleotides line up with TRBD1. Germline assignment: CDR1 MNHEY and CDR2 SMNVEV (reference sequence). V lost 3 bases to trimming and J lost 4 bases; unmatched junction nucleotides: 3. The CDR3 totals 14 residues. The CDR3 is CASSLRQGNQPQHF. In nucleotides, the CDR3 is TGTGCCAGCAGTTTGAGACAGGGTAATCAGCCCCAGCATTTT.

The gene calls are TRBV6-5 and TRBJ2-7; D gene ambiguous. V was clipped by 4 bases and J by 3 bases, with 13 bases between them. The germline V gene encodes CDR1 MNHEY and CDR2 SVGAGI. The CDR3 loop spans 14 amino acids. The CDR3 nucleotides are TGTGCCAGCAGTTTAAACCCTTCAGTCTACGAGCAGTACTTC. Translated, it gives CASSLNPSVYEQYF.

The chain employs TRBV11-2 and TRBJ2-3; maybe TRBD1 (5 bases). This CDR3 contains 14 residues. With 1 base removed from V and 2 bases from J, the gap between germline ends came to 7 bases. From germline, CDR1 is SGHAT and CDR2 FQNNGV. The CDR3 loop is CASSLGTFTDTQYF. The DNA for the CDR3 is TGTGCCAGCAGCTTAGGGACATTCACAGATACGCAGTATTTT. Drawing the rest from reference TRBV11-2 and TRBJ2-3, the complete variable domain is EAGVAQSPRYKIIEKRQSVAFWCNPISGHATLYWYQQILGQGPKLLIQFQNNGVVDDSQLPKDRFSAERLKGVDSTLKIQPAKLEDSAVYLCASSLGTFTDTQYFGPGTRLTVL.

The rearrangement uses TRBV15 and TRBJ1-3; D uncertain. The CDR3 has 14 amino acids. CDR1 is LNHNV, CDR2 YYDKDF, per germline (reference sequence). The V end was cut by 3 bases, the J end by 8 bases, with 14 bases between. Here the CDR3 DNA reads TGTGCCACCAGCAGGAAGGACGGTCCGGACACCATATATTTT. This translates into CATSRKDGPDTIYF.

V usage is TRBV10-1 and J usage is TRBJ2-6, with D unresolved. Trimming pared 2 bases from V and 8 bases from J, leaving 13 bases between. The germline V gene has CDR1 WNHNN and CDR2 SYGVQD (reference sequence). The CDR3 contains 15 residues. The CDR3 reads CASSEDRNGPNVLTF. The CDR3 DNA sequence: TGCGCCAGCAGTGAGGACCGGAACGGGCCCAACGTCCTGACTTTC.